This T cell receptor (beta chain) originates from a study of blood T cell repertoires in COVID-19. Study-wide background: Whether acute or convalescent, the COVID-19 samples came from the United States, Italy and Spain. T cells, B-cell-depleted T cells, or PBMCs provided the cDNA or gDNA that served as material.

Original data processing: Amplification of reference gene primers was used by the study to estimate nucleated cell counts. Some clones are missing from TCRdb's copy, which holds only in-frame ones; the method was immunoSEQ multiplex PCR. V and J calls plus clone size are reproduced from that table; the DNA served to infer D and trimming. Among 150,000 to 200,000 clones listed, 81% were seen once. This CDR3 comprises 15 residues. In germline, CDR1 is SGHTA, CDR2 FQGNSA. V was clipped by 0 bases and J by 5 bases, with 14 bases between them. This rearrangement joins TRBV7-2 to TRBJ2-7; D not resolved. This clonotype originated in a human donor in a cohort sampled during active COVID-19. The specimen was peripheral blood. The CDR3 nucleotides are TGTGCCAGCAGCTTAGCCACAGCCGTGAGTCACGAGCAGTACTTC. This sequence encodes CASSLATAVSHEQYF. Full variable domain (remainder filled in from reference TRBV7-2 and TRBJ2-7): GAGVSQSPSNKVTEKGKDVELRCDPISGHTALYWYRQSLGQGLEFLIYFQGNSAPDKSGLPSDRFSAERTGGSVSTLTIQRTQQEDSAVYLCASSLATAVSHEQYFGPGTRLTVT.